This T cell receptor (beta chain) was obtained from a study of shared clonotypes between healthy human individuals. Findings and limits, study-wide: Clonotypes which were not shared had lower generation probabilities than clonotypes that all four donors shared. Donor scarcity curtailed the genetic and exposure-history diversity represented herein.

This clone showed up just once. Its target is unknown. Method: immunoSEQ multiplex PCR; TCRdb's copy keeps in-frame clones and lacks some. The sample lists about 2,500,000 clones; just over 90% were seen once. This CDR3 is 16 amino acids long. Germline trimming cut 1 base from V and 5 bases from J; bases unmatched to any gene: 9. The V gene's germline CDR1 is SGHTA and CDR2 FQGNSA. This clonotype originated in a man aged 18 to 30 in good health. The chain couples TRBV7-2 to TRBJ2-7, with TRBD2 matching over 9 bases. Sequenced: naive CD4+ T cells sorted from blood. Regarding subset: CD45RA+ positively selected. The CDR3 sequence: CASSLGGPGLAHEQYF. DNA of the CDR3: TGTGCCAGCAGCTTAGGAGGGCCGGGACTAGCCCACGAGCAGTACTTC. The full variable domain, with the rest looked up from reference TRBV7-2 and TRBJ2-7, is GAGVSQSPSNKVTEKGKDVELRCDPISGHTALYWYRQSLGQGLEFLIYFQGNSAPDKSGLPSDRFSAERTGGSVSTLTIQRTQQEDSAVYLCASSLGGPGLAHEQYFGPGTRLTVT.